The source of this T cell receptor beta chain is a study of early T cells in non-severe SARS-CoV-2 infection. Study as a whole: It was bulk RNA from unsorted whole blood that was sequenced, and the chains were unpaired. Regarding the study as a whole: VDJdb-based matching was biased toward anti-spike CD8 responses and missed private and CD4 specificities.

V trimming: 4 bases; J trimming: 0 bases; junction bases outside the gene matches: 11. Germline CDR1 SGHTA, CDR2 FQGTGA. This CDR3 has 18 amino acids. TCRdb re-derived calls from the 5' RACE reads in MiXCR, one entry per CDR3 protein. The sample holds tens of thousands of distinct CDR3 sequences, around 11% seen once. This clonotype was picked up many times. Its specificity is unknown. The receptor was isolated from an adult who was a healthcare worker with PCR-confirmed SARS-CoV-2 infection or an uninfected control (not recorded which). The chain recombines TRBV7-3 with TRBJ1-3; 8 bases are shared with TRBD1. Material: whole blood. The CDR3 region has the DNA TGTGCCAGCAGCTCCTCAGGCGGGACAGGCCACTCTGGAAACACCATATATTTT. Amino acid sequence: CASSSSGGTGHSGNTIYF.